This T cell receptor beta chain derives from a study of blood T cell repertoires in COVID-19. Study summary: Nucleic acid was either cDNA or gDNA, and it came from T cells, B-cell-depleted T cells, or PBMCs.

Method: immunoSEQ multiplex PCR; TCRdb's copy keeps in-frame clones and lacks some. This table holds approximately 250,000 clones, around 88% found once. Donors were grouped by their self-reported clinical history. V lost 7 bases to trimming and J lost 6 bases; unmatched junction nucleotides: 9. The germline gives CDR1 GTSNPN, CDR2 SVGIG (reference sequence). The CDR3 totals 13 residues. This sequence originates from a woman aged 40 to 55 with acute COVID-19. The specimen was PBMCs or T cells enriched from blood (not recorded which). The chain recombines TRBV30 with TRBJ1-1; 9 bases map to TRBD1. Written as DNA, the CDR3 is TGTGCCTACCACAGGGGGCCGACAGCTGAAGCTTTCTTT. This translates into CAYHRGPTAEAFF. The entire variable domain, with the rest obtained from reference TRBV30 and TRBJ1-1, is as follows: SQTIHQWPATLVQPVGSPLSLECTVEGTSNPNLYWYRQAAGRGLQLLFYSVGIGQISSEVPQNLSASRPQDRQFILSSKKLLLSDSGFYLCAYHRGPTAEAFFGQGTRLTVV.